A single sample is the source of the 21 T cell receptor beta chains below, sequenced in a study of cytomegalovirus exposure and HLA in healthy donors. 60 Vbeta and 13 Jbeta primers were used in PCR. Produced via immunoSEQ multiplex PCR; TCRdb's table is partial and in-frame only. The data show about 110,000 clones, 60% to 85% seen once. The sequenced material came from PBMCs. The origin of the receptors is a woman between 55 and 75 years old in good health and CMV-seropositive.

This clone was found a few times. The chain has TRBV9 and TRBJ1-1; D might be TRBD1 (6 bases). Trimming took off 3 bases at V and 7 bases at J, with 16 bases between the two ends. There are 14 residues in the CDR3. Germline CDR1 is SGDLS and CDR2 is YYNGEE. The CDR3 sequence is CASSAPGGASEAFF. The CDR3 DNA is TGTGCCAGCAGCGCCCCGGGGGGGGCCAGTGAAGCTTTCTTT.

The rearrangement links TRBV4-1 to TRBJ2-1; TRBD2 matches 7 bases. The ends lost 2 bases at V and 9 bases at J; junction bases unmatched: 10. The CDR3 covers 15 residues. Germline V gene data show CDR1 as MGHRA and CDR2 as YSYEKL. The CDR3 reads CASSQYAWGGSEQFF. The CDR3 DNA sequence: TGCGCCAGCAGCCAATACGCTTGGGGGGGAAGTGAGCAGTTCTTC.

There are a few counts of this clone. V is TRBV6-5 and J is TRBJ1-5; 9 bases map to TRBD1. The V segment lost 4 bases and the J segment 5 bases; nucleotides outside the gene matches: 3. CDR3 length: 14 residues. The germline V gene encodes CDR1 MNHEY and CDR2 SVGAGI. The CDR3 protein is CASSLGQGHQPQHF. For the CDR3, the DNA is TGTGCCAGCAGTTTAGGACAGGGGCATCAGCCCCAGCATTTT.

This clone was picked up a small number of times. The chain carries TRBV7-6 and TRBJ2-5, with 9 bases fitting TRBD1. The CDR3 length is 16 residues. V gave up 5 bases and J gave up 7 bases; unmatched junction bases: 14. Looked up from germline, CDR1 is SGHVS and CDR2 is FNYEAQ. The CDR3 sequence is CASSQRAGTGLGTQYF. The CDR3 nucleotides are TGTGCCAGCAGCCAGCGAGCCGGGACAGGGCTCGGGACCCAGTACTTC.

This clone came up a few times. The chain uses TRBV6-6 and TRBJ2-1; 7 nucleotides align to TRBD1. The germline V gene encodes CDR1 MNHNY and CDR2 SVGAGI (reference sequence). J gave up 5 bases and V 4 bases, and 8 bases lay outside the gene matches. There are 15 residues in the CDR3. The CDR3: CASSLPTGNHNEQFF. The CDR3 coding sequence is TGTGCCAGCAGTTTACCGACAGGGAACCACAATGAGCAGTTCTTC.

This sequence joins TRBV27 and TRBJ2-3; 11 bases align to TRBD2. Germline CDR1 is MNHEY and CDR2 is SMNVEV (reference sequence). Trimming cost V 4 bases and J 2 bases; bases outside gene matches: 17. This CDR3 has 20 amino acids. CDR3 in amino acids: CASSSLTGPLAGGNTDTQYF. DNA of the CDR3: TGTGCCAGCAGTTCTTTGACAGGACCTCTAGCGGGAGGCAACACAGATACGCAGTATTTT.

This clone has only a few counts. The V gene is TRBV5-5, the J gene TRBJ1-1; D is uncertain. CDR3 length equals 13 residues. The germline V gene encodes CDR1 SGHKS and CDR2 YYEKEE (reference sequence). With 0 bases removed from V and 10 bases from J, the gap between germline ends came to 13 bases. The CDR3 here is CASSLGSGPGAFF. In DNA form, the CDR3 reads TGTGCCAGCAGCTTGGGATCCGGTCCTGGAGCTTTCTTT.

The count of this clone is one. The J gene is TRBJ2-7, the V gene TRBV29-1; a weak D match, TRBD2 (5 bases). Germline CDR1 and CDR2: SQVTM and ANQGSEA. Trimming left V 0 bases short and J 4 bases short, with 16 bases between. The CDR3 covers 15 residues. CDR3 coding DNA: TGCAGCGTTGAAGAGCCTGGAGGACGGCTATACGAGCAGTACTTC. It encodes CSVEEPGGRLYEQYF.

In DNA form, the CDR3 reads TGCAGCGTTGCATCCGGCTACGAGCAGTACTTC. This encodes CSVASGYEQYF. J is TRBJ2-7 and V is TRBV29-1; the D is unclear. V was clipped by 4 bases and J by 3 bases, with 7 bases between them. The length of the CDR3 is 11 residues. Per germline, CDR1 SQVTM and CDR2 ANQGSEA.

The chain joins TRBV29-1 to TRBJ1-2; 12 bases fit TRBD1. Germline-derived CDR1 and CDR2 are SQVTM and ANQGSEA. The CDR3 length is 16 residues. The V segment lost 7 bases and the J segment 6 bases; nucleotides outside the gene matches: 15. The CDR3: CSANTAGTGGSDGYTF. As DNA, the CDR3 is TGCAGCGCCAACACTGCCGGGACAGGGGGCTCGGATGGCTACACCTTC.

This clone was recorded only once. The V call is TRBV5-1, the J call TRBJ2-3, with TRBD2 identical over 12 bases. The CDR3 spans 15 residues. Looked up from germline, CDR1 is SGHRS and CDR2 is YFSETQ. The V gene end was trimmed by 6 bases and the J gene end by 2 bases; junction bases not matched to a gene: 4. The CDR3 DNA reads TGCGCCAGCAAGACTAGCGGGAGCTCCACAGATACGCAGTATTTT. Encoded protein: CASKTSGSSTDTQYF.

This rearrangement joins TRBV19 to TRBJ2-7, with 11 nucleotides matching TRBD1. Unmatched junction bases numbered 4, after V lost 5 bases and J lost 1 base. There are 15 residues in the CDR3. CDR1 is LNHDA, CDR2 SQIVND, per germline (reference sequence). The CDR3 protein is CASSSGTGGSYEQYF. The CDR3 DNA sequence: TGTGCCAGTAGTTCCGGGACAGGGGGTTCCTACGAGCAGTACTTC.

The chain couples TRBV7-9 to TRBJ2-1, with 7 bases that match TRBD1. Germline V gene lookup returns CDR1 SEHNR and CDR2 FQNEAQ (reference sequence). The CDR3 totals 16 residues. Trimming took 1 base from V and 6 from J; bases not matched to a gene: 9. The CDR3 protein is CASSLEVGGAPNEQFF. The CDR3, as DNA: TGTGCCAGCAGCTTAGAGGTAGGGGGCGCTCCCAATGAGCAGTTCTTC.

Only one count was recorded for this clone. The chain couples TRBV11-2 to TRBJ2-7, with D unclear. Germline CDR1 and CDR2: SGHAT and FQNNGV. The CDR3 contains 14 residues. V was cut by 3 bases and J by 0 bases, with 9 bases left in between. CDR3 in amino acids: CASSFRESSYEQYF. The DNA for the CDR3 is TGTGCCAGCAGCTTCCGCGAAAGCTCCTACGAGCAGTACTTC.

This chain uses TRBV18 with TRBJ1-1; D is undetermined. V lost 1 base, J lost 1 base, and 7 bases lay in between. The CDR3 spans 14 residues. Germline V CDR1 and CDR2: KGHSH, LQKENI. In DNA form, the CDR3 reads TGTGCCAGCTCACCACGGTCAGAGAACACTGAAGCTTTCTTT. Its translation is CASSPRSENTEAFF.

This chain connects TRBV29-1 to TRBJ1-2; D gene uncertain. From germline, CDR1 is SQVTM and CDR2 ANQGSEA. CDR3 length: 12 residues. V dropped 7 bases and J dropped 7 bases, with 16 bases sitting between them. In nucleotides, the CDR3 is TGCAGCGCCTCGTCGGGTTTTGTTGGCTACACCTTC. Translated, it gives CSASSGFVGYTF. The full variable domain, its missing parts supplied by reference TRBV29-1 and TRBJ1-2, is SAVISQKPSRDICQRGTSLTIQCQVDSQVTMMFWYRQQPGQSLTLIATANQGSEATYESGFVIDKFPISRPNLTFSTLTVSNMSPEDSSIYLCSASSGFVGYTFGSGTRLTVV.

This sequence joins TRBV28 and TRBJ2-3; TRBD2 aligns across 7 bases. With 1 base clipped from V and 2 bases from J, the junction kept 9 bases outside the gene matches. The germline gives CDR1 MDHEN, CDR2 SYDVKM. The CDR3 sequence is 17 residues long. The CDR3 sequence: CASSLLRGGEYTDTQYF. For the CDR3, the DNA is TGTGCCAGCAGTTTATTGAGGGGAGGGGAATACACAGATACGCAGTATTTT.

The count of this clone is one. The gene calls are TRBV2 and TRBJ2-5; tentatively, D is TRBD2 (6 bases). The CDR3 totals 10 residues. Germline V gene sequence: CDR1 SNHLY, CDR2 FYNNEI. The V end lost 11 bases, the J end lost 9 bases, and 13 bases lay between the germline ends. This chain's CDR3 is CAAGFDSQYF. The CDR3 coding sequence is TGTGCCGCGGGGTTTGACTCCCAGTACTTC.

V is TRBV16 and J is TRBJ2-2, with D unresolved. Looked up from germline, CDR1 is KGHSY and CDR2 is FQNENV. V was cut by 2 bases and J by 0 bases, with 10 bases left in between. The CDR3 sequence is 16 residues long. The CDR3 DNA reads TGTGCCAGCAGCCAAGTCCGCGTAGCGAACACCGGGGAGCTGTTTTTT. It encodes CASSQVRVANTGELFF.

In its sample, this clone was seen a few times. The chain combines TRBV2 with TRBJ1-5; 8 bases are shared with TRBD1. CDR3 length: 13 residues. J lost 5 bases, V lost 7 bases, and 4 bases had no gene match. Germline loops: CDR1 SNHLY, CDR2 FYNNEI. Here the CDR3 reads CASIMDRDQPQHF. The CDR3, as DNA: TGTGCCAGCATTATGGACAGGGATCAGCCCCAGCATTTT.

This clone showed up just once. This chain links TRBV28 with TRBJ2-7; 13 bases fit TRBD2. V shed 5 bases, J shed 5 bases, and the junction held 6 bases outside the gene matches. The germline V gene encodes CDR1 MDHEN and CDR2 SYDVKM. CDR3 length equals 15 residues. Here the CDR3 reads CASSPGTSGTNEQYF. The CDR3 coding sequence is TGTGCCAGCAGTCCTGGGACTAGCGGGACTAACGAGCAGTACTTC.